These T cell receptor beta chains were read from a single sample in a study of T cell repertoires in cytomegalovirus infection. TCRdb re-analysed the reads in MiXCR, keeping a single row per CDR3 protein. The repertoire includes nearly 450,000 distinct CDR3 sequences, about a third of them detected once, and approximately 14% sits in the top ten. The sample consisted of PBMCs. These receptors were collected from a human donor in good health (CMV status not recorded). Some clones in this sample may be carry-over from other donors' samples. Each CDR3 is given with its conserved first and last residue. The order of the fields is V gene, D gene, CDR3 protein. D genes are given only for firm matches.

TRBV12-3/TRBV12-4 NA CASSLGLVAYGQYF
TRBV7-2 NA CASSSAGRDIGRSYGYTF
TRBV19 NA CACGAGTDYTGELFF
TRBV7-3 NA CASSLTAEFTEAFF
TRBV7-6 TRBD1 CASSLGDSPVGYTF
TRBV28 TRBD1 CASSLPGGIQGYTF
TRBV7-2 TRBD2 CASSLELAGTQFF
TRBV7-6 TRBD2 CASSLSTSGGDTQYF
TRBV7-8 TRBD1 CASSLKGTGYRLTEAFF
TRBV7-9 NA CASSHDTDTQYF
TRBV10-3 NA CAISDNWDQPQHF
TRBV20-1 TRBD1 CSASPDRDPEAFF
TRBV12-3/TRBV12-4 NA CASSPSLVKSSYEQYF
TRBV20-1 NA CSARVHGSYEQYF
TRBV12-3/TRBV12-4 TRBD1 CASSTRQGHQPQHF
TRBV19 TRBD1 CATRTGTANYGYTF